This passage covers 20 T cell receptor beta chains from one sample sequenced in a study of T cells in tumors after PD-1 blockade. TCRdb's copy holds only in-frame clones and misses some; the assay was immunoSEQ multiplex PCR. The profile shows 60,000 or so clones, roughly 77% of them singletons. Sequenced here: PBMCs, sampled before anti-PD-1 treatment. These TCRs come from a human donor with basal cell carcinoma.

The chain uses TRBV18 and TRBJ1-4; 9 bases align to TRBD1. The CDR3 is made up of 15 amino acids. Germline V gene sequence: CDR1 KGHSH, CDR2 LQKENI. V dropped 2 bases and J dropped 4; count of bases not matched to a gene: 2. The CDR3 region has the DNA TGTGCCAGCTCACCAGACAGGGGGATTAATGAAAAACTGTTTTTT. Translation gives CASSPDRGINEKLFF.

This chain links TRBV4-1 with TRBJ2-5; 10 bases agree with TRBD2. J was trimmed by 4 bases and V by 3 bases; bases with no gene match: 5. This CDR3 is 15 amino acids long. Germline loops: CDR1 MGHRA, CDR2 YSYEKL. The CDR3 spells CASSHPAGGRETQYF. The CDR3 DNA reads TGCGCCAGCAGCCACCCAGCGGGGGGGCGAGAGACCCAGTACTTC.

The J gene is TRBJ2-5, the V gene TRBV11-3; D might be TRBD2 (7 bases). CDR3 length: 17 amino acids. The V gene's germline CDR1 is SGHNT and CDR2 YENEEA. V was shortened by 0 bases and J by 5 bases, with 19 bases between the two germline ends. CDR3: CASSLEVGGGWKETQYF. CDR3 nucleotide sequence: TGTGCCAGCAGCTTAGAGGTTGGGGGGGGCTGGAAGGAGACCCAGTACTTC.

The chain is built from TRBV5-1 and TRBJ2-2; D may be TRBD1 (6 bases). The V end was cut by 5 bases, the J end by 1 base, with 12 bases between. Germline V gene sequence: CDR1 SGHRS, CDR2 YFSETQ. The CDR3 contains 15 residues. This chain's CDR3 is CASSVAGENTGELFF. The CDR3, as DNA: TGCGCCAGCAGTGTGGCAGGGGAGAACACCGGGGAGCTGTTTTTT. Combining the CDR3 with reference TRBV5-1 and TRBJ2-2 gives the whole variable domain KAGVTQTPRYLIKTRGQQVTLSCSPISGHRSVSWYQQTPGQGLQFLFEYFSETQRNKGNFPGRFSGRQFSNSRSEMNVSTLELGDSALYLCASSVAGENTGELFFGEGSRLTVL.

The chain employs TRBV9 and TRBJ2-1; D tentatively reads TRBD1 or TRBD2 (5 bases each). CDR1 and CDR2 from the germline V gene are SGDLS and YYNGEE. The CDR3 contains 17 residues. Trimming took 3 bases from V and 0 from J, leaving 16 bases between them. The CDR3 spells CASSAAGTSLSYNEQFF. CDR3 nucleotide sequence: TGTGCCAGCAGCGCAGCCGGGACGTCGCTCTCCTACAATGAGCAGTTCTTC.

This clone was counted between two and nine times. The chain couples TRBV6-5 to TRBJ1-5; D call uncertain. The V end lost 2 bases, the J end lost 4 bases, and 6 bases lay between the germline ends. Per germline, CDR1 MNHEY and CDR2 SVGAGI. The CDR3 sequence is 13 residues long. The CDR3: CASSYERNQPQHF. The CDR3 nucleotides are TGTGCCAGCAGTTACGAAAGAAATCAGCCCCAGCATTTT.

J is TRBJ1-1 and V is TRBV5-4, with D possibly TRBD1 on 6 matching bases. CDR3 length: 14 residues. Trimming took off 5 bases at V and 1 base at J, with 12 bases between the two ends. CDR1 and CDR2 from the germline V gene are SGHNT and YYREEE (reference sequence). The CDR3 DNA is TGTGCCAGCAGTGGAGACAGGCGGAACACTGAAGCTTTCTTT. Translated: CASSGDRRNTEAFF.

The J gene is TRBJ2-1, the V gene TRBV18; 11 bases fit TRBD1. Trimming at V came to 5 bases and at J to 5 bases, leaving 5 bases not matched to a gene. Germline V gene data show CDR1 as KGHSH and CDR2 as LQKENI. The CDR3 sequence is 15 residues long. CDR3 sequence (DNA): TGTGCCAGCTCAGCAGGACAGGGGGCGAACAATGAGCAGTTCTTC. Translating it yields CASSAGQGANNEQFF.

The V and J genes are TRBV27 and TRBJ2-3; D is perhaps TRBD2 (6 bases). This CDR3 region has 16 residues. In germline, CDR1 is MNHEY, CDR2 SMNVEV (reference sequence). V lost 4 bases to trimming and J lost 1 base, with 15 bases between them. This CDR3 is CASSSLLVAGTDTQYF. CDR3 DNA sequence: TGTGCCAGCAGTTCCCTCCTAGTAGCGGGCACAGATACGCAGTATTTT.

The chain carries TRBV27 and TRBJ1-6; TRBD1 is a possible D gene (5 bases). The CDR3 loop spans 13 amino acids. Germline CDR1 MNHEY, CDR2 SMNVEV (reference sequence). Trimming took 6 bases from V and 7 from J, leaving 10 bases between them. The CDR3: CASRITGNSPLHF. In DNA, the CDR3 is TGTGCCAGCAGGATTACAGGAAATTCACCCCTCCACTTT.

This sequence joins TRBV30 and TRBJ2-2; TRBD1 aligns across 7 bases. V trimming: 1 base; J trimming: 11 bases; junction bases outside the gene matches: 7. This CDR3 has 13 amino acids. Germline CDR1 is GTSNPN and CDR2 is SVGIG (reference sequence). Written as DNA, the CDR3 is TGTGCCTGGAGTGGGACAGGAATCGGTGAGCTGTTTTTT. Its protein is CAWSGTGIGELFF.

This chain uses TRBV4-1 with TRBJ2-2; TRBD1 matches at 10 bases. Trimming at V came to 4 bases and at J to 5 bases, leaving 4 bases not matched to a gene. Germline-derived CDR1 and CDR2 are MGHRA and YSYEKL. This CDR3 has 15 amino acids. The CDR3 loop reads CASSPRDRGTGELFF. CDR3 nucleotides: TGCGCCAGCAGCCCCCGGGACAGGGGTACCGGGGAGCTGTTTTTT.

This chain joins TRBV5-1 and TRBJ2-3; a weak D match, TRBD1 (6 bases). CDR1 SGHRS and CDR2 YFSETQ come from the germline V gene. The CDR3 is 15 residues long. V shed 4 bases and J shed 4 bases, with 16 bases lying between them. The CDR3 sequence: CASSPVAEGADTQYF. The CDR3 region has the DNA TGCGCCAGCAGCCCGGTGGCCGAGGGGGCAGATACGCAGTATTTT.

The rearrangement joins TRBV13 to TRBJ2-7, with TRBD1 matching 7 bases. This CDR3 is 15 amino acids long. J lost 1 base, V lost 1 base, and 4 bases had no gene match. Per the germline V gene, CDR1 is PRHDT and CDR2 is FYEKMQ (reference sequence). DNA of the CDR3: TGTGCCAGCAGCTTAGTTGGGACAGAATCCTACGAGCAGTACTTC. Protein product: CASSLVGTESYEQYF. Looking up the rest from reference TRBV13 and TRBJ2-7 gives the full variable domain: AAGVIQSPRHLIKEKRETATLKCYPIPRHDTVYWYQQGPGQDPQFLISFYEKMQSDKGSIPDRFSAQQFSDYHSELNMSSLELGDSALYFCASSLVGTESYEQYFGPGTRLTVT.

The chain joins TRBV5-1 to TRBJ2-7, with a tentative D call TRBD1 (5 bases). The CDR3 length is 17 residues. With 0 bases removed from V and 2 bases from J, the gap between germline ends came to 18 bases. The germline CDR1 and CDR2 sequences are SGHRS and YFSETQ. Here the CDR3 reads CASSLEGQGIVPYEQYF. The CDR3 nucleotides read TGCGCCAGCAGCTTGGAGGGGCAGGGAATAGTACCCTACGAGCAGTACTTC.

There are a few counts of this clone. The rearrangement links TRBV5-1 to TRBJ2-7; 7 nucleotides match TRBD1. Per germline, CDR1 SGHRS and CDR2 YFSETQ. There are 15 residues in the CDR3. The ends lost 5 bases at V and 6 bases at J; junction bases unmatched: 14. The CDR3 sequence: CASRPTGFLVGEQYF. The CDR3 nucleotides read TGCGCCAGCAGACCGACAGGGTTCCTAGTAGGCGAGCAGTACTTC.

The genes are TRBV24-1 and TRBJ2-5; D possibly corresponds to TRBD2 (6 bases). In germline, CDR1 is KGHDR, CDR2 SFDVKD. CDR3 length: 13 amino acids. V dropped 3 bases and J dropped 7 bases, with 11 bases sitting between them. The CDR3 DNA reads as TGTGCCACCAGTGATGGGGGGTCGGGGACCCAGTACTTC. As protein: CATSDGGSGTQYF.

The chain is built from TRBV4-1 and TRBJ1-2; D is perhaps TRBD1 (5 bases). Trimming left V 3 bases short and J 8 bases short, with 22 bases between. This CDR3 has 16 amino acids. Germline CDR1 and CDR2: MGHRA and YSYEKL. The CDR3, as DNA: TGCGCCAGCAGCCATATCCCCGGGACTGTAGAGGGAGGCTACACCTTC. Protein product: CASSHIPGTVEGGYTF.

The chain carries TRBV19 and TRBJ2-7; D may be TRBD1 (6 bases). Germline V CDR1 and CDR2: LNHDA, SQIVND (reference sequence). CDR3 length equals 14 residues. V shed 4 bases and J shed 5 bases, with 15 bases lying between them. In nucleotides, the CDR3 is TGTGCCAGTAGTAAAACCGGGACACCCCACGAGCAGTACTTC. Its translation: CASSKTGTPHEQYF.

This clone was found once. The gene calls are TRBV12-1 and TRBJ2-1; TRBD1, the table's D call, lacks a check against the DNA. TRBV12-1 is labeled a pseudogene. This CDR3 region has 14 residues. DNA for the CDR3: TGTGCCAGCAGTTTAGCACAGGGTTACAATGAGCAGTTCTTC. Protein sequence: CASSLAQGYNEQFF.